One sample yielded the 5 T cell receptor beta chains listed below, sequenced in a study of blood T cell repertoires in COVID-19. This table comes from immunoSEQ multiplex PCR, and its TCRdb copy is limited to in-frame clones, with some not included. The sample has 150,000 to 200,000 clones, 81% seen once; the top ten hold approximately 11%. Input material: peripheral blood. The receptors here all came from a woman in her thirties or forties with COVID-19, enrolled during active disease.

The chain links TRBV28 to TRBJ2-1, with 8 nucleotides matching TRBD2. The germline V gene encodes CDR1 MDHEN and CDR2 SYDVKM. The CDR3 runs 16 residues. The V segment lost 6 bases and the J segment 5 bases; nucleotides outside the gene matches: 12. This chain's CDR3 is CASRKRRSGGNNEQFF. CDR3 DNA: TGTGCCAGCAGAAAAAGACGGAGCGGGGGCAACAATGAGCAGTTCTTC.

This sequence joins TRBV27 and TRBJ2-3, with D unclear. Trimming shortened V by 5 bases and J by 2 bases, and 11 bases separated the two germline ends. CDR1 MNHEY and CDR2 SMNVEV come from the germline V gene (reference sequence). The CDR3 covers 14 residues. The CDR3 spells CASSPRHITDTQYF. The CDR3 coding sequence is TGTGCCAGCAGTCCCCGACATATCACAGATACGCAGTATTTT.

CDR3 region: CASSRLSGDTEAFF. In DNA, the CDR3 is TGTGCCAGCAGCCGTCTATCAGGGGACACTGAAGCTTTCTTT. The J gene is TRBJ1-1, the V gene TRBV9; D is perhaps TRBD1 (6 bases). The CDR3 totals 14 residues. Germline V gene lookup returns CDR1 SGDLS and CDR2 YYNGEE. With 4 bases removed from V and 3 bases from J, the gap between germline ends came to 13 bases.

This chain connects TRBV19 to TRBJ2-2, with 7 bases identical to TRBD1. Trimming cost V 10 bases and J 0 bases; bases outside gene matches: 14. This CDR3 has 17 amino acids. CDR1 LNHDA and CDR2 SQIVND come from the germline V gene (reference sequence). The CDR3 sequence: CATLSIPGQTNTGELFF. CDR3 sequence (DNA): TGTGCCACTCTATCCATACCGGGACAGACGAACACCGGGGAGCTGTTTTTT.

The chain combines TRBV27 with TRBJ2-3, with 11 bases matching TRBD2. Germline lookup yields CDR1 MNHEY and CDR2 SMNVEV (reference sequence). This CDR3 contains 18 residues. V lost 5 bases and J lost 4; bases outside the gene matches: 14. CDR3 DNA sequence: TGTGCCAGCAGTATCCTCGGGGGTAGCGGGGGGGAAGCAGATACGCAGTATTTT. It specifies CASSILGGSGGEADTQYF.